This is a list of T cell receptor beta chains from one sample in a study of T cell responses to AZD1222 COVID-19 vaccine. The assay was immunoSEQ multiplex PCR, and TCRdb's table has in-frame clones only and misses some. The sample records 130,000 to 150,000 clones, 75% to 85% being singletons. The sequences come from peripheral blood, collected on day 0 of MenACWY control vaccination. The receptors were gathered from an adult in good health. CDR3s include the opening cysteine and the closing phenylalanine or tryptophan.

j_gene: TRBJ1-4
v_gene: TRBV4-1
CDR3aa: CASSPLSTHGNEKLFF

j_gene: TRBJ1-2
v_gene: TRBV5-1
CDR3aa: CASSLEGPLWGYTF

j_gene: TRBJ2-7
v_gene: TRBV2
CDR3aa: CASSGGAYSYEQYF

j_gene: TRBJ1-5
v_gene: TRBV4-1
CDR3aa: CASSLRGISNQPQHF

j_gene: TRBJ2-7
v_gene: TRBV27
CDR3aa: CASSSSAGAVNYEQYF

j_gene: TRBJ2-5
v_gene: TRBV18
CDR3aa: CASSPLGQGSQETQYF

j_gene: TRBJ2-2
v_gene: TRBV3-1/TRBV3-2
CDR3aa: CASSQEGRLGELFF

j_gene: TRBJ1-5
v_gene: TRBV19
CDR3aa: CASSSGSANQPQHF

j_gene: TRBJ1-2
v_gene: TRBV27
CDR3aa: CASSGAVGRRGGYTF

j_gene: TRBJ1-1
v_gene: TRBV5-1
CDR3aa: CASSLYLGALSNTEAFF

j_gene: TRBJ2-3
v_gene: TRBV15
CDR3aa: CATSRDRGGGTDTQYF

j_gene: TRBJ1-5
v_gene: TRBV6-6
CDR3aa: CASSYRRSNQPQHF

j_gene: TRBJ1-3
v_gene: TRBV3-1/TRBV3-2
CDR3aa: CASSQDGLSTSGNTIYF

j_gene: TRBJ1-4
v_gene: TRBV5-1
CDR3aa: CASSAGAPNEKLFF

j_gene: TRBJ1-1
v_gene: TRBV30
CDR3aa: CAWSFDTLGTEAFF

j_gene: TRBJ1-1
v_gene: TRBV7-9
CDR3aa: CASSLGTLNTEAFF

j_gene: TRBJ2-3
v_gene: TRBV5-1
CDR3aa: CASSLMWGYTDTQYF

j_gene: TRBJ1-1
v_gene: TRBV11-2
CDR3aa: CASNKGVLTGTEAFF

j_gene: TRBJ2-5
v_gene: TRBV19
CDR3aa: CASRDRGRGETQYF

j_gene: TRBJ2-3
v_gene: TRBV2
CDR3aa: CASSEQAGVLDTQYF